This T cell receptor beta chain was sequenced for a study of T cells in localized non-small cell lung cancer. Study-level findings and limits: Longer overall survival was seen with higher T cell density measured in blood. Tumor trailed uninvolved adjacent lung in T cell clonality, which peaked there. Heterogeneity remains possible because sequencing was limited to only one tumor region. Of the top 100 tumor clones, median around 60 were in adjacent lung, approximately 29 among its top 100.

Details on this clone: Its target is unknown.

The data were produced by immunoSEQ multiplex PCR, yet TCRdb's version contains in-frame clones alone and is incomplete. The table includes tens of thousands of clones, under 85% detected once. Germline V gives CDR1 LNHNV, CDR2 YYDKDF (reference sequence). The V segment lost 2 bases and the J segment 5 bases; nucleotides outside the gene matches: 4. This CDR3 contains 15 residues. The chain has TRBV15 and TRBJ2-5, with TRBD2 matching over 11 bases. This specimen consisted of peripheral blood, obtained before any cancer treatment. The clonotype comes from a female donor over 55 with stage II squamous cell lung carcinoma. The CDR3, as DNA: TGTGCCACCAGCAGACTAGCGGGGGGTTGGGAGACCCAGTACTTC. Translated: CATSRLAGGWETQYF.